This TCR beta chain is from a study of post-analysis software for immune sequencing data. Study information: Several disease courses (relapsing-remitting, secondary progressive and progressive-relapsing) of multiple sclerosis were included.

Unique molecular identifiers tagged the TCR beta cDNA libraries. It was from roughly 1.1 to 9.2 million T cells that about 540,000 cDNA molecules came. TCRdb passed the PCR reads through MiXCR, listing each CDR3 protein once. The table lists 750,000 to 950,000 distinct CDR3 sequences, 40% to 55% of them singletons, with 4.9% in the top ten. The sample holds a few counts of this clonotype. The source of this sequence is a girl between 10 and 17 years old with multiple sclerosis. Sequenced input: blood.

CDR3 loop: CASSFRTGRNNSPLHF. CDR3 in DNA: TGTGCCAGCAGTTTTCGGACAGGGAGGAATAATTCACCCCTCCACTTT. This chain uses TRBV12-3 or TRBV12-4 with TRBJ1-6; 8 nucleotides match TRBD1. The CDR3 is 16 residues long. After removal of 3 bases from V and 5 bases from J, the junction contained 6 bases not matched to a gene.